This T cell receptor (beta chain) comes out of a study of cytomegalovirus exposure and HLA in healthy donors. This clone occurred once. Its antigen remains unknown. General study points: Some V segments, TRBV6-2 and TRBV6-3 among them, were indistinguishable and were therefore excluded. Association of a missense DCLRE1C variant with TCR beta V- and J-gene trimming was reported in a later analysis. A later analysis showed HLA-associated TCR beta chains outstripping equally common others in clonal expansion. A later analysis linked about 17,000 TCR beta sequences to HLA alleles at 0.05 false discovery rate.

The V gene's germline CDR1 is SGHRS and CDR2 YFSETQ. J gave up 2 bases and V 6 bases, and 9 bases lay outside the gene matches. The CDR3 is 15 residues long. PCR primers comprised 60 Vbeta and 13 Jbeta primers. Assay used: immunoSEQ multiplex PCR; TCRdb lists only in-frame clones, some missing. The sample holds 150,000 to 200,000 clones, approximately 78% seen once. Input material: PBMCs. This clonotype was obtained from a woman in her forties or fifties in good health and CMV-seropositive. This chain uses TRBV5-1 with TRBJ2-7; the match to TRBD1 covers 9 bases. The CDR3 region is CASTRATGGTYEQYF. Written as DNA, the CDR3 is TGCGCCAGCACGAGGGCGACAGGGGGAACCTACGAGCAGTACTTC.